The 21 T cell receptor beta chains below come from one sample, sequenced in a study of metastatic and nonmetastatic thyroid tumors. No patient had received any treatment before thyroid surgery. TCRdb re-called clones via MiXCR from the PCR reads. The profile covers more than 90,000 clones, with about 13% appearing a single time and approximately 10% taken by the ten largest. What was sequenced was blood. The receptors shown here come from a female donor with papillary thyroid cancer or a benign thyroid nodule (not recorded which). Some clones in this sample may be carry-over from other donors' samples.

The sample holds many counts of this clone. The chain links TRBV20-1 to TRBJ2-7; the match to TRBD1 covers 7 bases. Looked up from germline, CDR1 is DFQATT and CDR2 is SNEGSKA (reference sequence). Trimming at V came to 1 base and at J to 5 bases, leaving 17 bases not matched to a gene. This CDR3 has 17 amino acids. DNA of the CDR3: TGCAGTGCTAGAGGTCAGGGGGAAAGCCTATCTACGAACGAGCAGTACTTC. This encodes CSARGQGESLSTNEQYF.

At least ten counts were recorded for this clone. The chain couples TRBV9 to TRBJ2-2; D not certain. V was shortened by 1 base and J by 7 bases, with 11 bases between the two germline ends. This CDR3 contains 14 residues. Germline V gene data show CDR1 as SGDLS and CDR2 as YYNGEE. This chain's CDR3 is CASSVKGASGELFF. CDR3 DNA: TGTGCCAGCAGCGTAAAAGGAGCGAGCGGGGAGCTGTTTTTT. Supplemented by reference TRBV9 and TRBJ2-2, the full variable domain reads DSGVTQTPKHLITATGQRVTLRCSPRSGDLSVYWYQQSLDQGLQFLIQYYNGEERAKGNILERFSAQQFPDLHSELNLSSLELGDSALYFCASSVKGASGELFFGEGSRLTVL.

This clone was seen more than once but under ten times. At one end the junction does not follow the germline gene, possibly because of a read error. The chain links TRBV6-5 to TRBJ1-2, with D perhaps TRBD1 (6 bases). The CDR3 sequence is 14 residues long. Germline V gene sequence: CDR1 MNHEY, CDR2 SVGAGI. The CDR3 here is CASSHGRGGYVYTF. In DNA, the CDR3 is TGTGCCAGCAGTCACGGCAGGGGCGGCTATGTCTACACCTTC.

This clone has ten or more counts. The gene calls are TRBV7-2 and TRBJ1-1, with 8 bases aligning to TRBD1. Losses at the gene ends were 5 bases for V and 3 bases for J; bases not matched to a gene: 8. The CDR3 runs 15 residues. Germline V lookup: CDR1 SGHTA, CDR2 FQGNSA. The CDR3 reads CASSVRGQGYTEAFF. The CDR3 coding sequence is TGTGCCAGCAGCGTCAGGGGGCAGGGTTACACTGAAGCTTTCTTT.

This clone was recorded many times. The chain links TRBV28 to TRBJ1-1; possibly TRBD1 for D (6 bases). Looked up from germline, CDR1 is MDHEN and CDR2 is SYDVKM. V was cut by 5 bases and J by 0 bases, with 19 bases left in between. CDR3 length: 17 residues. In DNA form, the CDR3 reads TGTGCCAGCAGTCAGGGGACCCCCGCGAGGATGAACACTGAAGCTTTCTTT. Protein: CASSQGTPARMNTEAFF.

This clone came up many times. The chain carries TRBV6-2 or TRBV6-3 and TRBJ1-6; maybe TRBD1 (5 bases). The CDR3 has 20 amino acids. Trimming pared 0 bases from V and 0 bases from J, leaving 18 bases between. Per the germline V gene, CDR1 is MNHEY and CDR2 is SVGEGT. CDR3 in DNA: TGTGCCAGCAGTTACTCGAGTTTAGGGGTTGGTAGCTCCTATAATTCACCCCTCCACTTT. This translates into CASSYSSLGVGSSYNSPLHF.

This clone was recorded many times. CDR3 DNA: TGTGCCAGCAGTTACGCGCAACAGGACTATGGAAACACCATATATTTT. This translates into CASSYAQQDYGNTIYF. V gene TRBV6-5 combines with J gene TRBJ1-3; perhaps TRBD1 as D (5 bases). Per germline, CDR1 MNHEY and CDR2 SVGAGI. There are 16 residues in the CDR3. Deletions cut 2 bases from V and 3 bases from J, with 14 bases between.

This clone was observed at least ten times. V is TRBV9 and J is TRBJ1-1; D may be TRBD1 (5 bases). Trimming stripped 0 bases from V and 1 base from J, with 10 bases between. Per germline, CDR1 SGDLS and CDR2 YYNGEE. The CDR3 consists of 15 residues. In nucleotides, the CDR3 is TGTGCCAGCAGCGTAGGCCCAGGGACGAACACTGAAGCTTTCTTT. This translates into CASSVGPGTNTEAFF.

At least ten counts were recorded for this clone. The rearrangement links TRBV29-1 to TRBJ2-6; D is uncertain. V was clipped by 5 bases and J by 0 bases, with 14 bases between them. CDR1 is SQVTM, CDR2 ANQGSEA, per germline. The CDR3 contains 16 residues. The CDR3 DNA reads TGCAGCGTTACACCCGCAGGTATCTCTGGGGCCAACGTCCTGACTTTC. Translated, it gives CSVTPAGISGANVLTF.

This clone was counted a few times. This rearrangement joins TRBV6-2 or TRBV6-3 to TRBJ2-7, with 8 bases aligning to TRBD1. Germline CDR1 is MNHEY and CDR2 is SVGEGT. This CDR3 is 15 amino acids long. Trimming removed 5 bases from V and 3 bases from J; junction bases left unmatched: 9. CDR3 in DNA: TGTGCCAGCAGTCTACGCCGGACAGGGAGCTACGAGCAGTACGTC. Its protein product is CASSLRRTGSYEQYV.

In the case of this clone: One base away lies a much larger clone, so this may be a sequencing read error. The chain is built from TRBV20-1 and TRBJ2-7; D is ambiguous. V was clipped by 5 bases and J by 1 base, with 15 bases between them. In germline, CDR1 is DFQATT, CDR2 SNEGSKA (reference sequence). The CDR3 is 14 residues long. CDR3 DNA sequence: TGCAGTGCTCCGAGGTCCTCCAGGTCCTACGAGCAGTACTTC. It codes for CSAPRSSRSYEQYF.

For this clone: This clone may be a read error of a much larger clone one base away. Other DNA sequences in this specimen translate into the identical CDR3. The chain links TRBV29-1 to TRBJ2-1, with D perhaps TRBD2 (7 bases). The V gene lost 6 bases and the J gene lost 2 bases, with 11 bases spanning the gap. The CDR3 has 13 amino acids. Germline lookup yields CDR1 SQVTM and CDR2 ANQGSEA. CDR3 protein: CSVGGGAYNEQFF. The CDR3, as DNA: TGCAGCGTAGGCGGGGGCGCCTACAATGAGCAGTTCTTC.

The chain couples TRBV5-5 to TRBJ2-7; weak D call: TRBD1 (6 bases). The CDR3 loop spans 14 amino acids. Germline lookup yields CDR1 SGHKS and CDR2 YYEKEE (reference sequence). Trimming pared 4 bases from V and 0 bases from J, leaving 11 bases between. The CDR3, as DNA: TGTGCCAGCAGCGTCACAGGGAGCTCCTACGAGCAGTACTTC. This codes for CASSVTGSSYEQYF.

There are many counts of this clone. The rearrangement joins TRBV12-3 or TRBV12-4 to TRBJ2-5, with 12 bases lining up with TRBD1. The CDR3 runs to 17 residues. V dropped 5 bases and J dropped 5; count of bases not matched to a gene: 12. DNA for the CDR3: TGTGCCAGCAGTAACCTTCTGGGGACAGGGGGCGATGAGACCCAGTACTTC. It specifies CASSNLLGTGGDETQYF.

This clone was counted ten times or more. The chain has TRBV19 and TRBJ2-2; 8 bases are a match to TRBD2. This CDR3 is 17 amino acids long. Losses at the gene ends were 3 bases for V and 0 bases for J; bases not matched to a gene: 6. Germline CDR1 is LNHDA and CDR2 is SQIVND (reference sequence). DNA for the CDR3: TGTGCCAGTAGTATCCTCGCGGGAGGAGCGAACACCGGGGAGCTGTTTTTT. Translating gives CASSILAGGANTGELFF.

As to this clone: A much larger clone sits a single nucleotide away, making a read error possible. The sample contains more than one DNA sequence encoding this CDR3. The genes are TRBV10-1 and TRBJ1-1, with D possibly being TRBD1 (5 bases). CDR1 and CDR2 (germline): WNHNN, SYGVQD (reference sequence). CDR3 length equals 15 residues. Here the CDR3 reads CASPVRRREDTEAFF. The CDR3 DNA follows: TGCGCCAGCCCCGTAAGGAGGCGGGAGGACACCGAAGCTTTCTTT.

In regard to this clone: A single base separates this from a much larger clone, so it may be a read error. The CDR3 loop is CASSEGTYDEQFF. The CDR3 bases are TGTGCCAGCAGTGAGGGGACCTACGATGAGCAGTTCTTC. The chain links TRBV6-1 to TRBJ2-1; D may correspond to TRBD1 or TRBD2 (5 bases each). The CDR3 consists of 13 residues. Germline loops: CDR1 MNHNS, CDR2 SASEGT.

The table lists this clone with many counts. This rearrangement joins TRBV16 to TRBJ1-2; 9 bases are a match to TRBD1. V was pared by 5 bases and J by 7 bases, with 2 bases of the junction left unmatched. Per the germline V gene, CDR1 is KGHSY and CDR2 is FQNENV. The length of the CDR3 is 12 residues. This CDR3 is CASSSTGGGYTF. CDR3 DNA sequence: TGTGCCAGCAGCTCGACAGGGGGTGGCTACACCTTC.

At least ten counts were recorded for this clone. This chain uses TRBV7-2 with TRBJ2-7, with D possibly being TRBD1 (5 bases). CDR1 and CDR2 from the germline V gene are SGHTA and FQGNSA. This CDR3 region has 14 residues. The V end was cut by 3 bases, the J end by 7 bases, with 16 bases between. CDR3 DNA: TGTGCCAGCAGCTTCGACAGCTCGCTTGGGGAGCAGTACTTC. Protein product: CASSFDSSLGEQYF.

In its sample, this clone was seen many times. The chain joins TRBV7-2 to TRBJ1-1; D gene unclear. V was shortened by 1 base and J by 4 bases, with 7 bases between the two germline ends. The germline V gene has CDR1 SGHTA and CDR2 FQGNSA. This CDR3 region has 13 residues. CDR3 sequence reads: CASSLGGGTEAFF. CDR3 bases: TGTGCCAGCAGCTTAGGAGGAGGCACTGAAGCTTTCTTT.

There are many counts of this clone. The chain is built from TRBV6-1 and TRBJ2-7, with 11 bases aligning to TRBD2. Trimming took 5 bases from V and 3 from J; bases not matched to a gene: 12. The V gene's germline CDR1 is MNHNS and CDR2 SASEGT. The CDR3 has 17 residues. In DNA, the CDR3 is TGTGCCAGCAGTCCATTTAGCGGGAGGGCCAACCGCTACGAGCAGTACTTC. Amino acid sequence: CASSPFSGRANRYEQYF.